The TCR beta chain under discussion was sequenced for a study of blood T cell repertoires in COVID-19 (dated by TCRdb to 2020 to 2021). A note on the overall study: Collaborator samples came from the United States, Italy and Spain and covered acute and convalescent phases of COVID-19. The material from the prospective study consisted of cDNA or gDNA derived from T cells, B-cell-depleted T cells, or PBMCs. Deeply sampled blood TCRbeta repertoires from subjects exposed to, actively infected with, or recovered from COVID-19 were included in the dataset. The repertoires were released in a freely available public database intended as a resource for research on the immune response to SARS-CoV-2. Samples came from the ongoing ImmuneRACE study (first 160 participants) plus 1,254 subjects from 6 global collaborators. The sample metadata nearly always contained a de-identified subject ID, COVID-19 status, age in years and sex. Where available, HLA class I and class II types were obtained from metadata supplied by the sample provider rather than from assay-based typing.

Participants in the prospective study were enrolled through a virtual design, were aged roughly 18 to 100 years, and lived in 24 United States geographic areas. In the prospective study, participants were assigned to cohorts based on the clinical history participants reported in a screening survey and a study questionnaire. For ImmuneRACE Cohort 3, a participant was defined as recovered based on two consecutive negative NP/OP PCR tests, clearance by a healthcare professional, or resolution of symptoms. In the prospective study, mobile phlebotomists collected whole blood, serum and a nasopharyngeal or oropharyngeal swab from each participant. Prospective study participants could optionally give additional blood draws and questionnaires over a roughly 2-month period. Before DNA extraction, prospective study blood samples were shipped either frozen or at room temperature. As regards this clone: This clone's antigen is unknown. No base qualities exist here, and no much larger clone lies one base off it.

TCRbeta CDR3 regions were amplified from genomic DNA using the immunoSEQ Assay, a bias-controlled multiplex PCR. On the study's bioinformatics: Within the assay, amplification of reference gene primers was used to estimate how many nucleated cells each sample contained. To quantify the absolute abundance of each unique TCRbeta CDR3 rearrangement, sequence reads were collapsed and filtered. For each sample, productive Simpson clonality was calculated as the square root of Simpson's diversity index over productive rearrangements. TCRdb holds this immuneACCESS table with in-frame rearrangements only. Some clones are missing; in checked studies, unresolved V genes explain under half, and the rest has no known cause. That table furnishes V, J and clone size, whereas the DNA furnished D and trimming. The sample data list about 180,000 clones, and 88% of these were observed just once. Roughly 8.6% of the sample is held by the ten biggest clonotypes.

What the work shows at the level of the full study, not this receptor alone: The amount of clinical and demographic metadata varied by source and participant and was provided uncurated.

V loses 2 bases of germline sequence and J loses 13 bases, and the interval between the two ends is 14 bases. The germline V gene yields SGHRS for CDR1 and YFSETQ for CDR2. The CDR3 holds 12 amino acids from the cysteine to the phenylalanine. Only the CDR3 DNA is retained, 36 bases long and in frame from the first base. The chain uses TRBV5-1 and TRBJ2-3, with TRBD2 tentatively as D gene (6 bases match). Sequencing was done on a sample of PBMCs or T cells enriched from blood (not recorded which). This clonotype originated in a woman aged 18-29 years who had recovered from COVID-19. The DNA is TGCGCCAGCAGCTTCCCTAGCGCAAAGGAGTATTTT. This sequence encodes CASSFPSAKEYF.